What follows are 14 T cell receptor beta chains derived from one specimen sequenced in a study of T cell responses to AZD1222 COVID-19 vaccine. Profiling relied on immunoSEQ multiplex PCR, and the TCRdb table lists in-frame clones only, not all of them. This table has 200,000 or so clones, 90% to 95% appearing once. This specimen consisted of peripheral blood, obtained on day 0 of AZD1222 vaccination. The receptors were sampled from an adult in good health.

The genes are TRBV2 and TRBJ1-3, with 7 bases matching TRBD1. J was trimmed by 1 base and V by 8 bases; bases with no gene match: 8. Per the germline V gene, CDR1 is SNHLY and CDR2 is FYNNEI. The CDR3 totals 15 residues. CDR3 nucleotides: TGTGCCAGCGCAAACAGGGGTACTTCTGGAAACACCATATATTTT. Protein product: CASANRGTSGNTIYF.

This clone was counted a single time. This chain joins TRBV7-9 and TRBJ2-2; 10 bases line up with TRBD2. This CDR3 has 15 amino acids. J lost 3 bases, V lost 6 bases, and 4 bases had no gene match. CDR1 is SEHNR, CDR2 FQNEAQ, per germline (reference sequence). This CDR3 is CASSRTSGDTGELFF. The CDR3 DNA reads as TGTGCCAGCAGTAGGACTAGCGGAGACACCGGGGAGCTGTTTTTT.

The J gene is TRBJ1-3, the V gene TRBV19; tentatively, D is TRBD1 (5 bases). Trimming removed 4 bases at V and 4 bases at J, with 20 bases between. Per the germline V gene, CDR1 is LNHDA and CDR2 is SQIVND (reference sequence). The CDR3 has 17 residues. DNA for the CDR3: TGTGCCAGTAGTACGAACATTCCCGGGACCGGCGGAAACACCATATATTTT. As protein: CASSTNIPGTGGNTIYF.

The J gene is TRBJ2-6, the V gene TRBV7-9, with D perhaps TRBD1 (6 bases). In germline, CDR1 is SEHNR, CDR2 FQNEAQ (reference sequence). V dropped 7 bases and J dropped 0 bases, with 13 bases sitting between them. The CDR3 loop spans 16 amino acids. This chain's CDR3 is CASTSDSFSGANVLTF. CDR3 in DNA: TGTGCCAGCACCTCGGACAGCTTCTCTGGGGCCAACGTCCTGACTTTC.

The rearrangement links TRBV2 to TRBJ2-3; 12 bases agree with TRBD1. The CDR3 loop spans 16 amino acids. The germline gives CDR1 SNHLY, CDR2 FYNNEI. V trimming: 9 bases; J trimming: 4 bases; junction bases outside the gene matches: 11. The CDR3 loop reads CARGPGQGAMADTQYF. CDR3 DNA: TGTGCCAGGGGACCGGGACAGGGGGCAATGGCAGATACGCAGTATTTT.

The gene calls are TRBV29-1 and TRBJ1-1; D gene ambiguous. CDR3 length: 13 amino acids. The germline gives CDR1 SQVTM, CDR2 ANQGSEA. The germline V and J ends were trimmed by 4 bases and 5 bases, with 14 bases remaining between them. The CDR3 loop is CSVVQRSGTEAFF. In DNA form, the CDR3 reads TGCAGCGTTGTTCAGAGGTCGGGGACTGAAGCTTTCTTT.

The rearrangement uses TRBV12-3 or TRBV12-4 and TRBJ2-7; D call uncertain. The CDR3 extends over 12 amino acids. Between the trimmed V and J ends, which lost 0 bases and 3 bases, there was a span of 3 bases. DNA of the CDR3: TGTGCCAGCAGTTTAGCGCACTACGAGCAGTACTTC. This encodes CASSLAHYEQYF.

V and J are TRBV28 and TRBJ1-2, with D hard to call. Germline CDR1 and CDR2: MDHEN and SYDVKM. The CDR3 contains 13 residues. V lost 7 bases and J 5 bases, leaving 14 bases between the germline ends. The CDR3: CASTLGSVYGYTF. Here the CDR3 DNA reads TGTGCCAGCACTCTAGGATCTGTTTATGGCTACACCTTC.

The CDR3 here is CASSYGTVTDTQYF. The CDR3 coding sequence is TGTGCCAGCAGTTACGGAACCGTCACAGATACGCAGTATTTT. The chain links TRBV6-5 to TRBJ2-3; D is ambiguous. Germline V gene sequence: CDR1 MNHEY, CDR2 SVGAGI. This CDR3 has 14 residues. Deletions cut 2 bases from V and 2 bases from J, with 8 bases between.

The chain has TRBV28 and TRBJ2-7; TRBD1 agrees at 11 bases. This CDR3 is built from 15 residues. Trimming cost V 5 bases and J 7 bases; bases outside gene matches: 10. CDR1 is MDHEN, CDR2 SYDVKM, per germline. This chain's CDR3 is CASSHGQGAVWEQYF. The CDR3 DNA reads TGTGCCAGCAGTCACGGACAGGGGGCCGTGTGGGAGCAGTACTTC.

This rearrangement joins TRBV5-6 to TRBJ2-1; TRBD2 matches 14 bases. The CDR3 has 17 residues. CDR1 is SGHDT and CDR2 is YYEEEE in the germline V gene. V lost 4 bases to trimming and J lost 3 bases; unmatched junction nucleotides: 6. CDR3 amino acids: CASSRRTSGRFYNEQFF. The DNA of the CDR3 is TGTGCCAGCAGCAGACGGACTAGCGGGAGGTTCTACAATGAGCAGTTCTTC.

V and J are TRBV6-5 and TRBJ2-4, with 8 nucleotides matching TRBD2. From germline, CDR1 is MNHEY and CDR2 SVGAGI. The junction had 5 bases not matched to a gene; V was cut back by 0 bases and J by 4 bases. CDR3 length: 16 residues. The DNA for the CDR3 is TGTGCCAGCAGTTACTCGTCGCGGGGGGCTAAAAACATTCAGTACTTC. It yields the protein CASSYSSRGAKNIQYF.

This chain joins TRBV7-3 and TRBJ2-6; unclear D gene. Looked up from germline, CDR1 is SGHTA and CDR2 is FQGTGA. CDR3 size: 15 residues. Trimming took 2 bases from V and 0 from J, leaving 5 bases between them. The CDR3 loop is CASSLGSSGANVLTF. CDR3 sequence (DNA): TGTGCCAGCAGCTTAGGGTCCTCTGGGGCCAACGTCCTGACTTTC.

The V gene is TRBV7-8, the J gene TRBJ2-7, with 10 bases that match TRBD2. Germline values: CDR1 SGHVS, CDR2 FQNEAQ. Trimming cost V 1 base and J 6 bases; bases outside gene matches: 15. The CDR3 contains 18 residues. For the CDR3, the DNA is TGTGCCAGCAGCTTAGTATTACTAGCGGGAAAATCAGGGGGCGAGCAGTACTTC. As protein: CASSLVLLAGKSGGEQYF. Full variable domain (remainder filled in from reference TRBV7-8 and TRBJ2-7): GAGVSQSPRYKVAKRGQDVALRCDPISGHVSLFWYQQALGQGPEFLTYFQNEAQLDKSGLPSDRFFAERPEGSVSTLKIQRTQQEDSAVYLCASSLVLLAGKSGGEQYFGPGTRLTVT.